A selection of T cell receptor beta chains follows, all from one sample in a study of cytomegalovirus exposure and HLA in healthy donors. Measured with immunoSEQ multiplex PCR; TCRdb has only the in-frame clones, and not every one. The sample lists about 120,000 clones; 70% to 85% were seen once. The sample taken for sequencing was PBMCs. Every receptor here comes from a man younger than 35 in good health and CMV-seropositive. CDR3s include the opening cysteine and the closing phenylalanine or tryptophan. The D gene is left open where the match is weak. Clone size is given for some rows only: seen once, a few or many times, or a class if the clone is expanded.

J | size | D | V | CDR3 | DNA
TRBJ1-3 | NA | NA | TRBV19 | CASSSIRSSGNTIYF | TGTGCCAGTAGTTCGATCAGGTCCTCTGGAAACACCATATATTTT
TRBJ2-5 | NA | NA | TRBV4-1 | CASSQDGTGEGETQYF | TGCGCCAGCAGCCAAGATGGGACGGGAGAGGGAGAGACCCAGTACTTC
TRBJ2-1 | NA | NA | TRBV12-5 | CASETGIGLSNEQFF | TGTGCTAGTGAAACAGGGATTGGCCTTAGCAATGAGCAGTTCTTC
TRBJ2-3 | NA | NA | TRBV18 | CASSLVLVTDTQYF | TGTGCCAGCTCACTAGTACTCGTCACAGATACGCAGTATTTT
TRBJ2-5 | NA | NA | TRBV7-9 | CASSPARERETQYF | TGTGCCAGCAGCCCGGCCAGGGAACGGGAGACCCAGTACTTC
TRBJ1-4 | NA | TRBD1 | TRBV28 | CASLGTGGFANEKLFF | TGTGCCAGCCTTGGGACAGGGGGTTTCGCTAATGAAAAACTGTTTTTT
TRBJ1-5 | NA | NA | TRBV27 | CASSPQNRAQPQHF | TGTGCCAGCAGTCCCCAAAACAGGGCTCAGCCCCAGCATTTT
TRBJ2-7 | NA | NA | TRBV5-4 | CASSLEAASPYEQYF | TGTGCCAGCAGCTTGGAGGCGGCCTCTCCCTACGAGCAGTACTTC
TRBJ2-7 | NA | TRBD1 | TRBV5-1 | CASNLGTGTLEQYF | TGCGCCAGCAACCTTGGGACAGGGACCCTCGAGCAGTACTTC
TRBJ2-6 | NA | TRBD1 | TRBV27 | CASLGQGGFSGANVLTF | TGTGCCAGTCTGGGACAGGGGGGATTCTCTGGGGCCAACGTCCTGACTTTC
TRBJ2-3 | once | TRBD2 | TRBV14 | CASTRGTTYTQYF | TGTGCCAGCACCCGAGGGACTACCTATACGCAGTATTTT
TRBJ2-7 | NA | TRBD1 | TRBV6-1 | CASSWTGGSYEQYF | TGTGCCAGCAGCTGGACAGGGGGTAGTTACGAGCAGTACTTC
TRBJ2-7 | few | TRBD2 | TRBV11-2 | CASSTKIRTSGTYEQYF | TGTGCCAGCAGCACAAAAATTCGGACTAGCGGAACCTACGAGCAGTACTTC
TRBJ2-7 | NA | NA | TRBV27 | CASSVQTGPYEQYF | TGTGCCAGCAGCGTCCAGACAGGACCCTACGAGCAGTACTTC
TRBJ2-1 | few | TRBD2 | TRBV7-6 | CASSLLKAGASNNEQFF | TGTGCCAGCAGCTTACTAAAAGCGGGAGCGTCTAACAATGAGCAGTTCTTC
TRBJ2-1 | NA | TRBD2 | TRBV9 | CASSERWTSGGEQFF | TGTGCCAGCAGCGAGCGCTGGACTAGCGGCGGTGAGCAGTTCTTC
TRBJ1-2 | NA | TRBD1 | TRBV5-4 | CASSFGTGGRLGYTF | TGTGCCAGCAGCTTCGGGACAGGGGGCAGGTTAGGCTACACCTTC
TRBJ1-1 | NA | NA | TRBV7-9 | CATGRGDKNTEAFF | TGTGCCACAGGGCGAGGGGACAAAAACACTGAAGCTTTCTTT
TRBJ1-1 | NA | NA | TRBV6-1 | CASSDKGRGTEAFF | TGTGCCAGCAGTGATAAAGGGAGAGGCACTGAAGCTTTCTTT
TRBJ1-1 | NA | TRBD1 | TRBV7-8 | CASSPRQGYNTEAFF | TGTGCCAGCAGCCCCAGACAGGGGTACAACACTGAAGCTTTCTTT
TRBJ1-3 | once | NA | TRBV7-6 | CASSLEFGGDGNTIYF | TGTGCCAGCAGCTTAGAATTTGGGGGCGATGGAAACACCATATATTTT
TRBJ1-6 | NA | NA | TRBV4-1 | CASSQDGRGGIDSPLHF | TGCGCCAGCAGCCAAGATGGTCGGGGGGGGATTGATTCACCCCTCCACTTT
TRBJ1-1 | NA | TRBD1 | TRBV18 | CASSPLGDSSTEAFF | TGTGCCAGCTCACCACTAGGGGACAGTTCCACTGAAGCTTTCTTT
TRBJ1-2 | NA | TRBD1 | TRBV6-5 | CASSYRDRGHYGYTF | TGTGCCAGCAGTTACCGGGACAGGGGTCACTATGGCTACACCTTC
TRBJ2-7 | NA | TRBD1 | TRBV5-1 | CASSLAGTVAYEQYF | TGCGCCAGCAGCTTGGCCGGGACAGTAGCCTACGAGCAGTACTTC
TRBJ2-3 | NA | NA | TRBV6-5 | CASSYPGQDTQYF | TGTGCCAGCAGTTACCCGGGACAAGATACGCAGTATTTT
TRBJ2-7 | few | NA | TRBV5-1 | CASTGVGGTVDEQYF | TGCGCCAGCACCGGGGTCGGAGGGACAGTAGACGAGCAGTACTTC
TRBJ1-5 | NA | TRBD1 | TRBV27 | CASSPGQDNQPQHF | TGTGCCAGCAGTCCGGGACAGGACAATCAGCCCCAGCATTTT
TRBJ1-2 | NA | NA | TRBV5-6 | CASSSDNYGYTF | TGTGCCAGCAGCTCAGATAACTATGGCTACACCTTC
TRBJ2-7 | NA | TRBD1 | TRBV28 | CASCRGDRSTWEQYF | TGTGCCAGTTGCAGGGGGGACAGGAGTACGTGGGAGCAGTACTTC
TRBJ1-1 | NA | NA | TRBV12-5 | CASGLLQGYTFF | TGTGCTAGTGGTTTGCTCCAGGGTTACACTTTCTTT
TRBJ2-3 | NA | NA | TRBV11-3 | CASSLRGISTDTQYF | TGTGCCAGCAGCTTAAGGGGCATCAGTACAGATACGCAGTATTTT
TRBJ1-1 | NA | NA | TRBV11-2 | CASRINRDSNTEAFF | TGTGCCAGCAGAATTAACCGGGATTCGAACACTGAAGCTTTCTTT
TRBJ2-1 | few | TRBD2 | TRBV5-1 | CASSFGGRARDEQFF | TGCGCCAGCAGCTTTGGAGGGAGGGCCAGAGATGAGCAGTTCTTC
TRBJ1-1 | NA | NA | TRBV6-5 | CASSPYQGGYTEAFF | TGTGCCAGCAGTCCCTATCAGGGAGGGTACACTGAAGCTTTCTTT
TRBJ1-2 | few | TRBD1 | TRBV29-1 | CSGSDRDTYGYTF | TGCAGCGGCTCGGACAGGGATACCTATGGCTACACCTTC
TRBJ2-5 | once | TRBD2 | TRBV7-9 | CASSHRTSGREETQYF | TGTGCCAGCAGCCACCGGACTAGCGGGAGGGAAGAGACCCAGTACTTC
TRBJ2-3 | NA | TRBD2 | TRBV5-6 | CASSPTLAGGRTDTQYF | TGTGCCAGCAGCCCAACCCTAGCGGGAGGGCGCACAGATACGCAGTATTTT
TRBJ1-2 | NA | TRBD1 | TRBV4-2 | CASSQAGTADGYTF | TGTGCCAGCAGCCAAGCCGGGACAGCAGACGGCTACACCTTC
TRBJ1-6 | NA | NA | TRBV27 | CASTYSSYNSPLHF | TGTGCCAGCACCTATAGCTCCTATAATTCACCCCTCCACTTT
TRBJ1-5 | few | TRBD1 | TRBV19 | CASIPSGTGGYQPQHF | TGTGCCAGTATTCCCTCAGGGACAGGGGGATATCAGCCCCAGCATTTT
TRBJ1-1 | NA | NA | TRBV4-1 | CASSQGLQGGTEAFF | TGCGCCAGCAGCCAAGGCCTTCAGGGAGGCACTGAAGCTTTCTTT